A selection of T cell receptor beta chains follows, all from one sample in a study of T cells in localized non-small cell lung cancer. Some clones are missing from TCRdb's copy, which holds only in-frame ones; the method was immunoSEQ multiplex PCR. Seen here are 45,000 or so clones, 85% to 90% observed once, and the top ten hold 2.5%. Sequencing used PBMCs, obtained before any cancer treatment. The receptors derive from a man between 40 and 70 years old with stage II lung adenocarcinoma. Both conserved end residues are part of each CDR3. The order of the fields is J gene, clone size, V gene, D gene, CDR3 DNA, CDR3 protein. The D gene is left open where the match is weak. Clone size is given for some rows only: seen once, a few or many times, or a class if the clone is expanded.

TRBJ2-7	-	TRBV6-1	-	TGTGCCAGCAGAGACAGGCTAAACCGGGGGGAGTACTTC	CASRDRLNRGEYF
TRBJ1-1	-	TRBV5-1	-	TGCGCCAGCAGCTTGAACCAGGGGAACACTGAAGCTTTCTTT	CASSLNQGNTEAFF
TRBJ1-5	-	TRBV5-6	TRBD1	TGTGCCAGCAGCAAGACAGGGCATCGTAACAATCAGCCCCAGCATTTT	CASSKTGHRNNQPQHF
TRBJ1-2	-	TRBV7-9	-	TGTGCCAGCAGCCCGGCAAACAGTGGGGGAGGCTACACCTTC	CASSPANSGGGYTF
TRBJ1-5	-	TRBV14	TRBD1	TGTGCCAGCAGCCAAACAGGGGGCCTCAATCAGCCCCAGCATTTT	CASSQTGGLNQPQHF
TRBJ2-3	once	TRBV9	-	TGTGCCAGCAGCGTAGTGGGAGAAGATACGCAGTATTTT	CASSVVGEDTQYF
TRBJ2-2	-	TRBV10-2	-	TGCGCCAGCAGGGAGAACACCGGGGAGCTGTTTTTT	CASRENTGELFF
TRBJ2-2	-	TRBV5-1	TRBD1	TGCGCCAGCAGCGTCGTGACAGGGGAAGGGACCGGGGAGCTGTTTTTT	CASSVVTGEGTGELFF
TRBJ1-1	once	TRBV21-1	-	TGTGCCAGCAGCCCGACCTACGGGACAGGGTCTGAAGCTTTCTTT	CASSPTYGTGSEAFF
TRBJ2-4	-	TRBV10-2	-	TGCGCCAGCAGTGACAGGGGGGACATTCAGTACTTC	CASSDRGDIQYF
TRBJ2-2	-	TRBV4-1	-	TGCGCCAGCAGCCCCAGGTTAGGCGAGGCCGGGGAGCTGTTTTTT	CASSPRLGEAGELFF
TRBJ2-1	-	TRBV25-1	-	TGTGCCAGCAGACAATCGGGACAACTACCCAATGAGCAGTTCTTC	CASRQSGQLPNEQFF
TRBJ1-1	-	TRBV28	-	TGTGCCAGTGGACTACAGGGGAACACTGAAGCTTTCTTT	CASGLQGNTEAFF
TRBJ2-2	-	TRBV27	-	TGTGCCAGCAGTTTACAGGGGATTGGCGGGGAGCTGTTTTTT	CASSLQGIGGELFF
TRBJ2-1	-	TRBV9	-	TGTGCCAGCAGCGTAGGCGGTGGGGGGAACAATGAGCAGTTCTTC	CASSVGGGGNNEQFF
TRBJ2-7	-	TRBV12-2	-	TGTGCAAGTCGCTTAGTAGGGAGTCCTCCAACCCCTCCCTACGAGCAGTACTTC	CASRLVGSPPTPPYEQYF
TRBJ2-1	-	TRBV10-3	-	TGTGCCACCACTAGCCTCAATGAGCAGTTCTTC	CATTSLNEQFF
TRBJ1-5	few	TRBV10-3	-	TGTGCCATCAGTCACGATAGCAATCAGCCCCAGCATTTT	CAISHDSNQPQHF
TRBJ2-5	-	TRBV7-3	-	TGTGCCAGCAGCCGCCCGGGGGAGACCCAGTACTTC	CASSRPGETQYF
TRBJ2-1	-	TRBV2	-	TGTGCCAGCCTTGTCACTTACAATGAGCAGTTCTTC	CASLVTYNEQFF
TRBJ1-1	-	TRBV6-1	-	TGTGCCAGCAGTGAAGGGGCAGGAGGGGTGAACACTGAAGCTTTCTTT	CASSEGAGGVNTEAFF
TRBJ1-2	-	TRBV20-1	TRBD1	TGCAGTGCAGGGACAGGGAGAGGCTACACCTTC	CSAGTGRGYTF
TRBJ2-2	-	TRBV19	TRBD2	TGTGCCAGTAGCCGGGACTATCCCACCGGGGAGCTGTTTTTT	CASSRDYPTGELFF
TRBJ2-1	-	TRBV13	TRBD2	TGTGCCAGCAGCTTAGAAGGGACTAGCAATGAGGTTGAGCAGTTCTTC	CASSLEGTSNEVEQFF
TRBJ1-6	-	TRBV5-1	-	TGCGCCAGCAGCTTGAAGGGGGAGGGCAAAGGTTCACCCCTCCACTTT	CASSLKGEGKGSPLHF
TRBJ1-6	-	TRBV5-1	TRBD1	TGCGCCAGCAGCTCCAGCGGACAGGGGCATTCACCCCTCCACTTT	CASSSSGQGHSPLHF
TRBJ1-1	-	TRBV27	TRBD1	TGTGCCAGCAGTGTCCCCGGGACAGGGGGCACTGAAGCTTTCTTT	CASSVPGTGGTEAFF
TRBJ2-1	-	TRBV12-5	-	TGTGCTAGTGGTTCATTTGGGGAGGCCATACATAAATTCTTC	CASGSFGEAIHKFF
TRBJ1-2	-	TRBV5-1	-	TGCGCCAGCAGCTTGGATCCAGGGCGGGCGAATAACTATGGCTACACCTTC	CASSLDPGRANNYGYTF
TRBJ1-1	-	TRBV5-6	-	TGTGCCAGCAGCGAGGGAGGAGTGAACACTGAAGCTTTCTTT	CASSEGGVNTEAFF
TRBJ2-3	-	TRBV10-2	-	TGCGCCAGCAGTGAGTCAGGGGGGCGGATGGATACGCAGTATTTT	CASSESGGRMDTQYF
TRBJ1-6	-	TRBV6-5	TRBD1	TGTGCCAGCAGCACGGGACAGCATAATTCACCCCTCCACTTT	CASSTGQHNSPLHF
TRBJ1-2	-	TRBV5-1	TRBD1	TGCGCCAGCAGCTTGGAGGCAGGGGGCGGCTATGGCTACACCTTC	CASSLEAGGGYGYTF
TRBJ2-3	-	TRBV13	TRBD1	TGTGCCAGCAGCCCAAGGACAGGGGAGGATACGCAGTATTTT	CASSPRTGEDTQYF
TRBJ1-2	-	TRBV6-5	TRBD1	TGTGCCAGCAGTTATTGGGCAGGGGGCGCGGGCTACACCTTC	CASSYWAGGAGYTF
TRBJ2-1	-	TRBV4-1	TRBD1	TGCGCCAGCAGCCAAGATGGGACAGGGGCCCTATACAATGAGCAGTTCTTC	CASSQDGTGALYNEQFF
TRBJ1-6	-	TRBV6-5	-	TGTGCCAGCAGTCTCCCGGGCGGTGCACCCCTCCACTTT	CASSLPGGAPLHF
TRBJ1-1	-	TRBV29-1	-	TGCAGCGTTGCGGGCAGCTCGAACACTGAAGCTTTCTTT	CSVAGSSNTEAFF
TRBJ2-3	-	TRBV19	TRBD2	TGTGCCAGTAGTATGGGTCTAGCGGGCACAGATACGCAGTATTTT	CASSMGLAGTDTQYF